This T cell receptor (beta chain) was identified during a study of blood T cell repertoires in COVID-19. The repertoire was sequenced with immunoSEQ multiplex PCR; TCRdb's copy has only in-frame clones and lacks some. The repertoire includes roughly 300,000 clones, 80% to 95% of them detected once, and 6.8% sits in the top ten. Sequencing input: peripheral blood. The TCR comes from a woman aged 30 to 39 with COVID-19, enrolled during active disease.

In nucleotides, the CDR3 is TGTGCCAGCAGCAAAACTGGAGACAGGGGAACTGAGACCCAGTACTTC. As protein: CASSKTGDRGTETQYF. This sequence joins TRBV21-1 and TRBJ2-5; the table's D call of TRBD1 was not tested on the DNA. TRBV21-1 is reported as a pseudogene. There are 16 residues in the CDR3.